The source of this T cell receptor beta chain is a study of human T cells and chemical hapten exposure. Single cDNA molecules in the library carried unique molecular identifiers attached during preparation. Authors' methods: Samples held a median of around 100,000 TCRs, range roughly 20,000–700,000. Via MiXCR, TCRdb re-called the RACE reads, giving one row per CDR3 protein. TCRdb's processing, not the authors' own work, is the source of the V and J calls. The sample includes some 100,000 distinct CDR3 sequences, about 9% of them seen just once. This clonotype has just a few counts. The time point is: patch test 2, 6 weeks after DPC sensitization. Documented treatment: therapeutic diphenylcyclopropenone sensitization with weekly scalp DPC. The TCR sequence derives from a woman between 40 and 55 years old with alopecia areata. Some clones in this sample may be carry-over from other donors' samples. The sequencing here drew on whole blood, taken in connection with sensitization to the hapten diphenylcyclopropenone (DPC).

CDR3 amino acids: CASSYSIPGTPATGQFF. In DNA form, the CDR3 reads TGTGCCAGCAGTTACTCGATCCCCGGGACTCCCGCTACGGGGCAGTTCTTC. The chain has TRBV6-5 and TRBJ2-1; possibly TRBD2 for D (6 bases). Trimming left V 0 bases short and J 12 bases short, with 24 bases between. In germline, CDR1 is MNHEY, CDR2 SVGAGI. The CDR3 has 17 amino acids.